Each of the 30 T cell receptor beta chains below was sequenced from the same sample in a study of cytomegalovirus exposure and HLA in healthy donors. Researchers ran the PCR with 60 Vbeta and 13 Jbeta primers. Libraries were prepared by immunoSEQ multiplex PCR; TCRdb keeps only in-frame clonotypes and omits some of them. The sample includes approximately 290,000 clones, 75% to 85% of them seen just once. Material: PBMCs. The receptors were sampled from a girl aged 2-10 years in good health and CMV-seronegative.

CDR3 in amino acids: CASSFGLAGAGTGSYNEQFF. In DNA, the CDR3 is TGTGCCAGCAGCTTCGGACTAGCGGGAGCTGGAACTGGCTCCTACAATGAGCAGTTCTTC. The chain uses TRBV28 and TRBJ2-1; 13 bases map to TRBD2. CDR1 and CDR2 (germline): MDHEN, SYDVKM. The CDR3 is 20 amino acids. V was pared by 6 bases and J by 0 bases, with 14 bases of the junction left unmatched.

The chain employs TRBV2 and TRBJ2-7, with a weak D call TRBD2 (5 bases). Germline lookup yields CDR1 SNHLY and CDR2 FYNNEI. This CDR3 spans 15 amino acids. V lost 2 bases and J 5 bases, leaving 16 bases between the germline ends. CDR3 sequence (DNA): TGTGCCAGCAGTGAAACACGACTACCTCACGACGAGCAGTACTTC. Protein: CASSETRLPHDEQYF.

The chain employs TRBV27 and TRBJ2-7; tentative D call: TRBD1 (6 bases). The CDR3 has 15 residues. V shed 5 bases and J shed 4 bases, with 18 bases lying between them. Germline V gene lookup returns CDR1 MNHEY and CDR2 SMNVEV (reference sequence). CDR3 DNA sequence: TGTGCCAGCAGTAGAGCCGGGACATTGATTTACGAGCAGTACTTC. This sequence encodes CASSRAGTLIYEQYF.

The J gene is TRBJ2-5, the V gene TRBV5-5; 7 nucleotides align to TRBD1. The CDR3 is 16 amino acids. Trimming at V came to 6 bases and at J to 9 bases, leaving 20 bases not matched to a gene. From germline, CDR1 is SGHKS and CDR2 YYEKEE (reference sequence). The CDR3 here is CASTFRDSPRLMAQYF. The CDR3 DNA sequence: TGTGCCAGCACCTTTCGGGACAGCCCTCGCTTGATGGCCCAGTACTTC.

The chain has TRBV28 and TRBJ1-3, with a tentative D call TRBD1 (6 bases). The CDR3 spans 14 residues. CDR1 and CDR2 from the germline V gene are MDHEN and SYDVKM. Trimming removed 6 bases from V and 1 base from J, with 10 bases in between. The CDR3 sequence: CASRSRGSGNTIYF. The CDR3 region has the DNA TGTGCCAGCAGATCCAGGGGTTCTGGAAACACCATATATTTT.

This rearrangement joins TRBV12-5 to TRBJ2-7; TRBD2 might be the D (5 bases). The CDR3 has 15 amino acids. Per germline, CDR1 LGHNT and CDR2 FRNRAP. The V end was cut by 2 bases, the J end by 2 bases, with 13 bases between. The CDR3 bases are TGTGCTAGTGGTTTGTCCCGGACTGGCCCCTACGAGCAGTACTTC. This sequence encodes CASGLSRTGPYEQYF.

The chain recombines TRBV9 with TRBJ2-5; TRBD2 matches 7 bases. Germline-derived CDR1 and CDR2 are SGDLS and YYNGEE. The CDR3 has 16 amino acids. J was trimmed by 4 bases and V by 0 bases; bases with no gene match: 9. The CDR3: CASSVANQGGRETQYF. CDR3 sequence (DNA): TGTGCCAGCAGCGTAGCTAACCAGGGCGGGAGAGAGACCCAGTACTTC.

Regarding this clone: Because the CDR3's place on the DNA is in doubt, the DNA is left out and the CDR3 is given as listed by TCRdb. The chain carries TRBV28 and TRBJ2-2; TRBD2 is the table's D call, not checked against the DNA. 12 amino acids form the CDR3, both terminal residues included. Germline loops: CDR1 MDHEN, CDR2 SYDVKM. The CDR3 here is CASSFGAGELFF.

The chain is built from TRBV7-3 and TRBJ2-1; D call uncertain. The CDR3 sequence is 13 residues long. V was shortened by 4 bases and J by 5 bases, with 9 bases between the two germline ends. Germline V lookup: CDR1 SGHTA, CDR2 FQGTGA. The CDR3 DNA is TGTGCCAGCAGCTCAACCCGGGACAATGAGCAGTTCTTC. Translated, it gives CASSSTRDNEQFF.

This clone was recorded once. The gene calls are TRBV5-6 and TRBJ1-1; TRBD1 aligns across 10 bases. CDR3 length equals 14 residues. With 4 bases clipped from V and 5 bases from J, the junction kept 5 bases outside the gene matches. The germline V gene encodes CDR1 SGHDT and CDR2 YYEEEE. The CDR3 region is CASSPTGGDTEAFF. CDR3 in DNA: TGTGCCAGCAGCCCGACAGGGGGCGATACTGAAGCTTTCTTT.

This clone has a single count. The chain uses TRBV2 and TRBJ1-5; D is uncertain. This CDR3 is built from 11 residues. Germline V gene sequence: CDR1 SNHLY, CDR2 FYNNEI. V shed 8 bases and J shed 4 bases, with 6 bases lying between them. As DNA, the CDR3 is TGTGCCAGCGCAGTAAATCAGCCCCAGCATTTT. This translates into CASAVNQPQHF.

The V call is TRBV15, the J call TRBJ2-3, with TRBD1 matching over 11 bases. V shed 7 bases, J shed 3 bases, and the junction held 3 bases outside the gene matches. The CDR3 sequence is 14 residues long. The germline V gene has CDR1 LNHNV and CDR2 YYDKDF (reference sequence). The CDR3 reads CATTGTGGTDTQYF. The CDR3 DNA reads as TGTGCCACCACCGGGACAGGGGGGACAGATACGCAGTATTTT. Full variable domain (missing parts from reference TRBV15 and TRBJ2-3): DAMVIQNPRYQVTQFGKPVTLSCSQTLNHNVMYWYQQKSSQAPKLLFHYYDKDFNNEADTPDNFQSRRPNTSFCFLDIRSPGLGDTAMYLCATTGTGGTDTQYFGPGTRLTVL.

V usage is TRBV29-1 and J usage is TRBJ2-3; no reliable D call. The length of the CDR3 is 15 residues. Trimming pared 3 bases from V and 2 bases from J, leaving 15 bases between. Germline CDR1 SQVTM, CDR2 ANQGSEA. CDR3 protein: CSVDFSRTYTDTQYF. CDR3 sequence (DNA): TGCAGCGTTGACTTCTCGCGAACTTACACAGATACGCAGTATTTT.

The CDR3 DNA is TGTGCCTGGAGTCGTATAGGAGACTTGGCCTACGAGCAGTACTTC. Translated, it gives CAWSRIGDLAYEQYF. The chain joins TRBV30 to TRBJ2-7; D remains unclear. The V end was cut by 2 bases, the J end by 2 bases, with 16 bases between. This CDR3 region has 15 residues. Germline V gene sequence: CDR1 GTSNPN, CDR2 SVGIG (reference sequence).

This clone was recorded once. This chain connects TRBV4-1 to TRBJ2-5, with D hard to call. The tail of the sequence fits TRBJ2-7 better, so the J call may be wrong. The germline V gene has CDR1 MGHRA and CDR2 YSYEKL. The CDR3 runs 17 residues. CDR3 nucleotide sequence: TGCGCCAGCAGCCAAGCTCCCGCCCCAGCGTCGGTCTACGAGCAGTACTTC. This gives the protein CASSQAPAPASVYEQYF.

Written as DNA, the CDR3 is TGTGCCAGCAGCTTGGCGAGCGGGAGAGGCAATGAGCAGTTCTTC. It specifies CASSLASGRGNEQFF. The chain has TRBV7-9 and TRBJ2-1, with 8 bases that match TRBD2. The ends lost 3 bases at V and 6 bases at J; junction bases unmatched: 7. CDR1 SEHNR and CDR2 FQNEAQ come from the germline V gene (reference sequence). CDR3 length: 15 amino acids.

J is TRBJ2-7 and V is TRBV9; 8 positions match TRBD1. CDR1 and CDR2 (germline): SGDLS, YYNGEE. V was pared by 4 bases and J by 3 bases, with 6 bases of the junction left unmatched. The CDR3 contains 14 residues. CDR3 sequence: CASSPGTGFYEQYF. The CDR3, as DNA: TGTGCCAGCAGCCCTGGGACAGGTTTCTACGAGCAGTACTTC.

The chain links TRBV4-1 to TRBJ2-1; 10 nucleotides agree with TRBD1. Germline loops: CDR1 MGHRA, CDR2 YSYEKL. V shed 3 bases, J shed 10 bases, and the junction held 3 bases outside the gene matches. CDR3 size: 13 residues. The CDR3 nucleotides read TGCGCCAGCAGCCAGTGGACAGGGGGAGAGCAGTTCTTC. This sequence encodes CASSQWTGGEQFF.

This sequence joins TRBV2 and TRBJ2-4, with 10 bases identical to TRBD1. Germline loops: CDR1 SNHLY, CDR2 FYNNEI. This CDR3 contains 15 residues. Trimming at V came to 6 bases and at J to 1 base, leaving 3 bases not matched to a gene. The CDR3 bases are TGTGCCAGCAGGGACAGGGGGGCGGCCAAAAACATTCAGTACTTC. It encodes CASRDRGAAKNIQYF. The full variable domain, completed using reference TRBV2 and TRBJ2-4, is EPEVTQTPSHQVTQMGQEVILRCVPISNHLYFYWYRQILGQKVEFLVSFYNNEISEKSEIFDDQFSVERPDGSNFTLKIRSTKLEDSAMYFCASRDRGAAKNIQYFGAGTRLSVL.

The rearrangement joins TRBV2 to TRBJ2-5; D remains ambiguous. Trimming stripped 3 bases from V and 3 bases from J, with 2 bases between. From germline, CDR1 is SNHLY and CDR2 FYNNEI. CDR3 length: 11 residues. The DNA for the CDR3 is TGTGCCAGCAGTGACGAAGAGACCCAGTACTTC. Amino acids: CASSDEETQYF.

The V call is TRBV5-5, the J call TRBJ1-1; 7 bases are shared with TRBD1. This CDR3 comprises 14 residues. The germline V gene has CDR1 SGHKS and CDR2 YYEKEE (reference sequence). V lost 0 bases, J lost 3 bases, and 2 bases stayed unmatched. CDR3 region: CASSLVTGYTEAFF. CDR3 DNA: TGTGCCAGCAGCTTGGTGACAGGGTACACTGAAGCTTTCTTT.

The CDR3 DNA is TGTGCCAGCAGTGAGGGGGACAGGGGGCGGAGGGAACTGTTTTTT. This codes for CASSEGDRGRRELFF. The V and J genes are TRBV2 and TRBJ1-4; 12 nucleotides line up with TRBD1. Looked up from germline, CDR1 is SNHLY and CDR2 is FYNNEI. Unmatched junction bases numbered 8, after V lost 3 bases and J lost 12 bases. The CDR3 covers 15 residues.

The rearrangement joins TRBV2 to TRBJ2-7; 8 nucleotides agree with TRBD1. The V gene's germline CDR1 is SNHLY and CDR2 FYNNEI. J gave up 1 base and V 8 bases, and 4 bases lay outside the gene matches. This CDR3 contains 13 residues. CDR3 nucleotides: TGTGCCAGCGGACAGGGTTTTTCCTACGAGCAGTACTTC. This translates into CASGQGFSYEQYF.

The chain joins TRBV2 to TRBJ1-2; 9 bases map to TRBD1. Germline assignment: CDR1 SNHLY and CDR2 FYNNEI. There are 15 residues in the CDR3. J gave up 7 bases and V 6 bases, and 12 bases lay outside the gene matches. The CDR3 DNA follows: TGTGCCAGCAGATTCACGGGACAGGGAAGGAGTGGCTACACCTTC. It specifies CASRFTGQGRSGYTF. Filled out from reference TRBV2 and TRBJ1-2, the complete variable domain reads EPEVTQTPSHQVTQMGQEVILRCVPISNHLYFYWYRQILGQKVEFLVSFYNNEISEKSEIFDDQFSVERPDGSNFTLKIRSTKLEDSAMYFCASRFTGQGRSGYTFGSGTRLTVV.

V usage is TRBV5-6 and J usage is TRBJ1-5; 10 positions agree with TRBD1. The V gene end was trimmed by 3 bases and the J gene end by 5 bases; junction bases not matched to a gene: 5. There are 15 residues in the CDR3. Germline V lookup: CDR1 SGHDT, CDR2 YYEEEE. CDR3 loop: CASSSGGTGDQPQHF. In DNA, the CDR3 is TGTGCCAGCAGCTCGGGGGGGACAGGGGATCAGCCCCAGCATTTT.

On this clone itself: A read error may produce the germline difference seen at one junction end. The chain employs TRBV28 and TRBJ2-3; D may be TRBD2 (6 bases). This CDR3 contains 14 residues. Germline V CDR1 and CDR2: MDHEN, SYDVKM. The CDR3 loop is CASSSTSSTVTQYF. In nucleotides, the CDR3 is TGTGCCAGCAGTTCGACTAGTTCTACAGTTACGCAGTATTTT.

The gene calls are TRBV9 and TRBJ2-7; TRBD2 might be the D (5 bases). The CDR3 contains 13 residues. Germline CDR1 and CDR2: SGDLS and YYNGEE. V lost 4 bases and J 4 bases, leaving 12 bases between the germline ends. Here the CDR3 DNA reads TGTGCCAGCAGCCCCGGGTCGGGGTACGAGCAGTACTTC. Translating gives CASSPGSGYEQYF. Supplemented by reference TRBV9 and TRBJ2-7, the full variable domain reads DSGVTQTPKHLITATGQRVTLRCSPRSGDLSVYWYQQSLDQGLQFLIQYYNGEERAKGNILERFSAQQFPDLHSELNLSSLELGDSALYFCASSPGSGYEQYFGPGTRLTVT.

The chain is built from TRBV5-6 and TRBJ2-4, with TRBD2 identical over 7 bases. This CDR3 contains 15 residues. CDR1 is SGHDT, CDR2 YYEEEE, per germline. Unmatched junction bases numbered 7, after V lost 4 bases and J lost 3 bases. CDR3 protein: CASSDTSGVKNIQYF. The DNA for the CDR3 is TGTGCCAGCAGCGATACCAGCGGGGTCAAAAACATTCAGTACTTC.

The genes are TRBV7-8 and TRBJ2-5; a weak D match, TRBD1 (7 bases). The germline V gene has CDR1 SGHVS and CDR2 FQNEAQ. The CDR3 is made up of 16 amino acids. V gave up 5 bases and J gave up 6 bases, with 22 bases separating them. This chain's CDR3 is CASSTGRRGQVQTQYF. The CDR3, as DNA: TGTGCCAGCAGCACGGGGAGGAGGGGGCAAGTGCAGACCCAGTACTTC.

This chain links TRBV5-1 with TRBJ2-3, with 7 bases aligning to TRBD2. Germline V CDR1 and CDR2: SGHRS, YFSETQ. The length of the CDR3 is 14 residues. V trimming: 0 bases; J trimming: 4 bases; junction bases outside the gene matches: 2. CDR3 in amino acids: CASSLAGGSDTQYF. The CDR3, as DNA: TGCGCCAGCAGCTTGGCGGGAGGCTCAGATACGCAGTATTTT.